This T cell receptor (beta chain) is drawn from a study of blood T cell repertoires in COVID-19. Per the germline V gene, CDR1 is LNHDA and CDR2 is SQIVND (reference sequence). The CDR3 is 14 amino acids. The V and J ends lost 4 bases and 6 bases, in that order; junction bases with no gene match: 6. Sequencing was performed with immunoSEQ multiplex PCR; in TCRdb, only in-frame clones are kept and a portion is missing. The sample includes some 150,000 clones, around 85% of them seen just once. This sequence originates from a man over 45 who had recovered from COVID-19. The sequencing input was PBMCs or T cells enriched from blood (not recorded which). The V call is TRBV19, the J call TRBJ1-1, with TRBD1 matching over 9 bases. CDR3 nucleotide sequence: TGTGCCAGTAGTAAGGGGGACAGGGCTTCTGAAGCTTTCTTT. Translated, it gives CASSKGDRASEAFF.